This is a list of T cell receptor beta chains from one sample in a study of early T cells in non-severe SARS-CoV-2 infection. TCRdb fed the 5' RACE reads into MiXCR, producing one record per CDR3 protein. The data contain about 83,000 distinct CDR3 sequences, 9% to 15% of them singletons. The sample taken for sequencing was whole blood. All receptors derive from an adult who was a healthcare worker with PCR-confirmed SARS-CoV-2 infection or an uninfected control (not recorded which). The CDR3 runs from the conserved cysteine through the conserved F or W. A D gene is named only where the DNA matches it firmly. Clone size is not always given. Where it is, it says once, few, many or a class for expanded clones.

cdr3_nt | cdr3_aa | clone_size | j_call | v_call | d_call
TGTGCCAGCAGGCAAGGACTAGCTTCCGGGGAGCTGTTTTTT | CASRQGLASGELFF | few | TRBJ2-2 | TRBV6-6 | TRBD2
TGTGCCAGCAGCCCGGGACTAGGGAACTACGAGCAGTACTTC | CASSPGLGNYEQYF | NA | TRBJ2-7 | TRBV5-4 | TRBD2
TGTGCCACCAGCAGAGAGCTTCCTGCGAACATTCAGTACTTC | CATSRELPANIQYF | many | TRBJ2-4 | TRBV15 | NA
TGCAGCGTCCCCAGGACAGGGGGCGGAAAGACCCAGTACTTC | CSVPRTGGGKTQYF | many | TRBJ2-5 | TRBV29-1 | TRBD1
TGTGCCAGCAGGCTAATCTCGGCTAGCGGGAGTAGGATCGGATACGAGCAGTACTTC | CASRLISASGSRIGYEQYF | NA | TRBJ2-7 | TRBV12-3/TRBV12-4 | TRBD2
TGTGCCAGCAGCCCCGACAGGGCTAATCAGCCCCAGCATTTT | CASSPDRANQPQHF | few | TRBJ1-5 | TRBV27 | TRBD1
TGTGCCACCAGTGATGGTAGCGGACTGGAGACCCAGTACTTC | CATSDGSGLETQYF | NA | TRBJ2-5 | TRBV24-1 | NA
TGTGCCAGCAGAAGGGAGCCCGGGGAGCTGTTTTTT | CASRREPGELFF | NA | TRBJ2-2 | TRBV3-1 | NA
TGTGCCAGCAGCGATAGAGGGGGCGACACTGAAGCTTTCTTT | CASSDRGGDTEAFF | many | TRBJ1-1 | TRBV7-9 | TRBD1
TGCAGTGCCCTCAAGTGGGGTACGAGCAATCAGCCCCAGCATTTT | CSALKWGTSNQPQHF | NA | TRBJ1-5 | TRBV20-1 | NA
TGCGCCAGCAGCTACGCAGGGGGCAGCTCGGAGACCCAGTACTTC | CASSYAGGSSETQYF | few | TRBJ2-5 | TRBV10-1 | TRBD1
TGTGCCAGCAGATACAATCAGGGGAACTATGGCTACACCTTC | CASRYNQGNYGYTF | few | TRBJ1-2 | TRBV6-6 | NA
TGCGCCAGCAGCCAAGGAATCAGGTGGCCCAATCAGCCCCAGCATTTT | CASSQGIRWPNQPQHF | few | TRBJ1-5 | TRBV4-1 | NA
TGTGCCAGCTCCCTCGAAGGGGATTACTCACCCCTCCACTTT | CASSLEGDYSPLHF | NA | TRBJ1-6 | TRBV27 | NA
TGTGCCAGCAGATTTACAGGGGGCTCATTAGAGGGCTACACCTTC | CASRFTGGSLEGYTF | NA | TRBJ1-2 | TRBV7-9 | TRBD1
TGTGCCAGCAGCGTAGACATGGAAGAAAAACTGTTTTTT | CASSVDMEEKLFF | NA | TRBJ1-4 | TRBV9 | NA
TGTGCCAGTAGTATAGGGCCTCATAGCGGGAGGGGGCGCTTGAATGAGCAGTTCTTC | CASSIGPHSGRGRLNEQFF | NA | TRBJ2-1 | TRBV19 | TRBD2
TGCGCCAGCAGCCAAGATGTGGGGACAGGGTCTGAGCAGTACTTC | CASSQDVGTGSEQYF | few | TRBJ2-7 | TRBV4-3 | TRBD1
TGTGCCAGCAGCCTCCGAGGGATCTACTCCTACGAGCAGTACTTC | CASSLRGIYSYEQYF | few | TRBJ2-7 | TRBV3-1 | NA
TGCAGTGCTAGAGATCGAGTAACCGATCTTAATGAAAAACTGTTTTTT | CSARDRVTDLNEKLFF | NA | TRBJ1-4 | TRBV20-1 | NA
TGTGCCAGCAGTTACCCCAGCAGGGGAGAGACCCAGTACTTC | CASSYPSRGETQYF | NA | TRBJ2-5 | TRBV6-6 | NA
TGTGCCAGCAAGGGTGATGGCAATCAGCCCCAGCATTTT | CASKGDGNQPQHF | many | TRBJ1-5 | TRBV2 | NA
TGCAGTGCTGGGCCCATAGGCGGCACTGAAGCTTTCTTT | CSAGPIGGTEAFF | few | TRBJ1-1 | TRBV20-1 | NA
TGCAGTGCCTATGACAGGGGCAACACTGAAGCTTTCTTT | CSAYDRGNTEAFF | NA | TRBJ1-1 | TRBV20-1 | TRBD1
TGCGCCAGCAAAGTCGGGACTAGCGGGGGGACCCAGTACTTC | CASKVGTSGGTQYF | many | TRBJ2-5 | TRBV10-2 | TRBD2
TGTGCCAGCAGCTTAAATGGCATAATTAGGAGCTCCTACGAGCAGTACTTC | CASSLNGIIRSSYEQYF | NA | TRBJ2-7 | TRBV7-2 | NA
TGTGCCATCAGTGCAAAAGGGGACACTGAAGCTTTCTTT | CAISAKGDTEAFF | NA | TRBJ1-1 | TRBV10-3 | NA
TGTGCCACCAGTGATTGGGCTAGCGGAATTTCCTACAATGAGCAGTTCTTC | CATSDWASGISYNEQFF | NA | TRBJ2-1 | TRBV24-1 | TRBD2
TGTGCCATCAGTGAAACGGGAGGCAGCAATCAGCCCCAGCATTTT | CAISETGGSNQPQHF | NA | TRBJ1-5 | TRBV10-3 | NA
TGTGCCAGCAGCTTAGTCCCGGGAGGGCCATATGAGCAGTTCTTC | CASSLVPGGPYEQFF | few | TRBJ2-1 | TRBV7-3 | TRBD2
TGTGCCAGCAGCGTAGCCGCGAGGGGCGGGGAGCTGTTTTTT | CASSVAARGGELFF | few | TRBJ2-2 | TRBV9 | NA
TGTGCCAGCAGTTACGACAATGCAGCGGGGTATGAGAGTGAAGCTTTCTTT | CASSYDNAAGYESEAFF | few | TRBJ1-1 | TRBV6-2/TRBV6-3 | NA
TGTGCCAGCAGCTTATTCCGTGGTCTTGGAGGGGACAAGCAGTACTTC | CASSLFRGLGGDKQYF | NA | TRBJ2-7 | TRBV7-9 | NA
TGTGCCACCAGTGATTTGCGGCAGGGAGGAGATACGCAGTATTTT | CATSDLRQGGDTQYF | NA | TRBJ2-3 | TRBV24-1 | NA
TGCAGCGTTGGCCCAGGGTCGGGGGAAAAACTGTTTTTT | CSVGPGSGEKLFF | NA | TRBJ1-4 | TRBV29-1 | NA
TGTGCCAGCAGTGAACAGGGAGTAGATCAGCCCCAGCATTTT | CASSEQGVDQPQHF | many | TRBJ1-5 | TRBV25-1 | NA
TGTGCCAGCAGTGACCCGACGAACACCGGGGAGCTGTTTTTT | CASSDPTNTGELFF | many | TRBJ2-2 | TRBV6-5 | NA
TGTGCCAGCAGCTTAAGTACTAGCGGGAGCCGGTCCTACAATGAGCAGTTCTTC | CASSLSTSGSRSYNEQFF | few | TRBJ2-1 | TRBV13 | TRBD2
TGTGCCAGCAGGAGTCTCCGAGGGACTGAAGCTTTCTTT | CASRSLRGTEAFF | NA | TRBJ1-1 | TRBV6-4 | NA
TGTGCCAGCAGTCTACAGGGGACACGGGATGGTCAGCCCCAGCATTTT | CASSLQGTRDGQPQHF | many | TRBJ1-5 | TRBV6-2/TRBV6-3 | TRBD1
TGCGCCAGCAGCCTTAGGACAGGAGCCTACGAGCAGTACTTC | CASSLRTGAYEQYF | few | TRBJ2-7 | TRBV4-3 | TRBD1
TGCAGCGTTGGGATTTACACCGGGGAGCTGTTTTTT | CSVGIYTGELFF | few | TRBJ2-2 | TRBV29-1 | NA
TGTGCCAGCAGTAGTGACGGGGTAATAGTAAACATTCAGTACTTC | CASSSDGVIVNIQYF | many | TRBJ2-4 | TRBV6-1 | NA
TGTGCCAGCAGCAAACTACGGACGAGGAGCTCCTACAATGAGCAGTTCTTC | CASSKLRTRSSYNEQFF | few | TRBJ2-1 | TRBV7-8 | NA
TGTGCCACCAGTGGGACAGGGGACACCGGGGAGCTGTTTTTT | CATSGTGDTGELFF | many | TRBJ2-2 | TRBV24-1 | TRBD1
TGCGCCAGCAGCTTGATTCCAGGAGGGATACCAACTAATGAAAAACTGTTTTTT | CASSLIPGGIPTNEKLFF | few | TRBJ1-4 | TRBV5-1 | NA
TGTGCCAGCAGCGTAGCCCTGGCCAAAAACATTCAGTACTTC | CASSVALAKNIQYF | few | TRBJ2-4 | TRBV5-4 | NA
TGCGCCAGCAGTTACGAACCGGTGAACACCGGGGAGCTGTTTTTT | CASSYEPVNTGELFF | NA | TRBJ2-2 | TRBV5-1 | NA
TGTGCCAGCAGGCAAGGGACTAGCGGCTACAATGAGCAGTTCTTC | CASRQGTSGYNEQFF | NA | TRBJ2-1 | TRBV12-3/TRBV12-4 | TRBD2
TGCAGTGCCGAACGGCAAGAGACCCAGTACTTC | CSAERQETQYF | few | TRBJ2-5 | TRBV20-1 | NA
TGCGGGGCAGGATCCTCGGCCCCGTTCTTC | CGAGSSAPFF | NA | TRBJ2-1 | TRBV29-1 | NA
TGTGCCAGCATAACAGGGCCACACCACCCAGACTATGGCTACACCTTC | CASITGPHHPDYGYTF | few | TRBJ1-2 | TRBV6-6 | NA
TGCGCCAGCAGCTCGTACTCTGGCTACGAGCAGTACTTC | CASSSYSGYEQYF | NA | TRBJ2-7 | TRBV4-3 | NA
TGCAGTGCTAGTACAGGGAGAACGAACACTGAAGCTTTCTTT | CSASTGRTNTEAFF | few | TRBJ1-1 | TRBV20-1 | NA
TGCGCCAGCAGCTTAGAGGCGCCGGGCTATGGCTACACCTTC | CASSLEAPGYGYTF | many | TRBJ1-2 | TRBV5-1 | NA
TGCAGCGTGGGGGCTAGCGGGTATGACGGGGAGCTGTTTTTT | CSVGASGYDGELFF | NA | TRBJ2-2 | TRBV29-1 | TRBD2